This T cell receptor beta chain originates from a study of blood T cell repertoires in COVID-19. Study-wide background: From T cells, B-cell-depleted T cells, or PBMCs came the material, which was cDNA or gDNA.

In the original analysis: It was from reference gene primer amplification that nucleated cell counts were estimated. Repertoires were generated with immunoSEQ multiplex PCR, while TCRdb's copy carries only in-frame clones and drops some. From that table come the V and J calls and clone size; the DNA was used to work out D and trimming. The repertoire holds about 150,000 clones, with roughly 90% as singletons. A COVID-19 case was met by exposed participants within 2 weeks before study entry. Sample: PBMCs or T cells enriched from blood (not recorded which). The sequence was obtained from a woman between 40 and 55 years old who had been exposed to COVID-19.

The CDR3 DNA reads as TGTGCCAGCCACTTCGGGACAGGGGGCCCGGAGGGAGAGACCCAGTACTTC. Its translation is CASHFGTGGPEGETQYF. V gene TRBV19 combines with J gene TRBJ2-5, with TRBD1 identical over 12 bases. Germline V gene data show CDR1 as LNHDA and CDR2 as SQIVND (reference sequence). This CDR3 contains 17 residues. The V and J ends lost 9 bases and 4 bases, in that order; junction bases with no gene match: 15.